The sequence of this T cell receptor (beta chain) was determined in a study of cytomegalovirus exposure and HLA in healthy donors. Overall study results and limits: The classifier reportedly diagnosed cytomegalovirus status with high specificity and sensitivity. A few of the chains that were CMV-associated were confirmed in vitro to be specific for CMV antigens. Usually a TCR sequence was rare, but some public TCRs were found in many donors.

The data were produced by immunoSEQ multiplex PCR, yet TCRdb's version contains in-frame clones alone and is incomplete. The sample consists of 120,000 to 150,000 clones, 80% to 90% of them appearing once. Remarks on this clone: The target antigen is unknown.

The donors were in the roughly 120-subject validation cohort, distinct from the roughly 700-subject first cohort. Sample: PBMCs. This TCR was sampled from a man between 18 and 29 years old in good health and CMV-seropositive.

The CDR3 loop reads CASSVTGKTEAFF. The CDR3 DNA reads as TGTGCCAGCAGCGTCACAGGGAAGACTGAAGCTTTCTTT. This chain connects TRBV5-5 to TRBJ1-1, with D tentatively TRBD1 (6 bases). Germline V gene data show CDR1 as SGHKS and CDR2 as YYEKEE (reference sequence). This CDR3 has 13 residues. The V end lost 4 bases, the J end lost 5 bases, and 12 bases lay between the germline ends.